The entry below gives a single TCR beta chain sequence along with its context. This sample stems from a study of blood T cell repertoires in COVID-19. Across the study: Donors in the United States, Italy and Spain gave samples during acute or convalescent COVID-19. The analysed material was cDNA or gDNA that came from T cells, B-cell-depleted T cells, or PBMCs.

The CDR3 is 15 residues long. V lost 1 base, J lost 10 bases, and 8 bases stayed unmatched. Germline assignment: CDR1 SGHTA and CDR2 FQGNSA. Authors' processing steps: Estimates of nucleated cell counts were drawn from the amplification of reference gene primers. This table comes from immunoSEQ multiplex PCR, and its TCRdb copy is limited to in-frame clones, with some not included. Clone size and the V and J calls come from that table; the DNA yielded D and trimming. The sample yields around 270,000 clones, 80% to 85% seen once. The sample comprised peripheral blood. The receptor was isolated from a man in his 60s with acute or convalescent COVID-19. V and J are TRBV7-2 and TRBJ2-1; TRBD2 aligns across 9 bases. The CDR3 DNA reads as TGTGCCAGCAGCTTAGGGTTAGCGGGAGTCGGGGAGCAGTTCTTC. Translated: CASSLGLAGVGEQFF. Based on the CDR3 plus reference TRBV7-2 and TRBJ2-1, the full variable domain is GAGVSQSPSNKVTEKGKDVELRCDPISGHTALYWYRQSLGQGLEFLIYFQGNSAPDKSGLPSDRFSAERTGGSVSTLTIQRTQQEDSAVYLCASSLGLAGVGEQFFGPGTRLTVL.